This T cell receptor (beta chain) derives from a study of shared clonotypes between healthy human individuals. Profiling relied on immunoSEQ multiplex PCR, and the TCRdb table lists in-frame clones only, not all of them. The sample contains about 1.5 million clones, over 95% of which appear only once. The CDR3 consists of 15 residues. J gave up 7 bases and V 2 bases, and 6 bases lay outside the gene matches. Germline assignment: CDR1 LNHNV and CDR2 YYDKDF (reference sequence). This clonotype originated in a young man in good health. This rearrangement joins TRBV15 to TRBJ2-1; 9 bases line up with TRBD2. The sample consisted of naive CD4+ T cells sorted from blood. Subset given: CD45RA+ positively selected. The CDR3 coding sequence is TGTGCCACCAGCAGAATAGCGGGAGCATATAATGAGCAGTTCTTC. Translated: CATSRIAGAYNEQFF.